This T cell receptor beta chain was recovered during a study of early T cells in non-severe SARS-CoV-2 infection. Broader study findings: Anti-spike CD8 responses were favored by VDJdb matching, which missed private and CD4 specificities.

Attachment of unique molecular identifiers to individual cDNA molecules was performed. TCRdb redid the calling of the 5' RACE reads with MiXCR, one entry per CDR3 protein. The sample records about 64,000 distinct CDR3 sequences, 8% to 9% being singletons. A note on this clonotype: Its antigen is undetermined.

Losses at the gene ends were 2 bases for V and 4 bases for J; bases not matched to a gene: 9. The CDR3 sequence is 16 residues long. CDR1 is SGHTA, CDR2 FQGTGA, per germline. This chain connects TRBV7-3 to TRBJ2-3; 7 bases fit TRBD2. The starting material was whole blood, obtained at baseline. The receptor comes from an adult who was a healthcare worker with PCR-confirmed SARS-CoV-2 infection or an uninfected control (not recorded which). The CDR3 is CASSLEAGAVADTQYF. The CDR3 nucleotides are TGTGCCAGCAGCTTAGAGGCGGGAGCGGTCGCAGATACGCAGTATTTT.